A single sample is the source of the 29 T cell receptor beta chains below, sequenced in a study of glioma-infiltrating T cells. Amplification of TCR alpha and beta CDR3 regions from RNA used iRepertoire nested multiplex PCR. TCRdb processed the multiplex PCR reads anew with MiXCR; each CDR3 protein has one entry. The table lists around 190,000 distinct CDR3 sequences, 32% of them singletons, with 20% in the top ten. Sequenced sample: glioma tissue, nonneoplastic brain tissue, or PBMCs (not recorded which). Every receptor here comes from a human donor with low-grade glioma or glioblastoma, undergoing nonglioma brain surgery, or in good health (not recorded which).

This clonotype was observed at least ten times. V usage is TRBV19 and J usage is TRBJ2-1; TRBD2 matches at 9 bases. V dropped 6 bases and J dropped 1; count of bases not matched to a gene: 7. CDR3 length: 16 residues. CDR1 and CDR2 (germline): LNHDA, SQIVND (reference sequence). The DNA for the CDR3 is TGTGCCAGTAGGATTAGCGGGAGTATTTCCTACAATGAGCAGTTCTTC. Translation: CASRISGSISYNEQFF.

This clonotype has at least ten counts. The J gene is TRBJ2-7, the V gene TRBV7-8; 10 nucleotides agree with TRBD1. V shed 8 bases, J shed 6 bases, and the junction held 10 bases outside the gene matches. The germline V gene has CDR1 SGHVS and CDR2 FQNEAQ. The CDR3 runs 14 residues. The CDR3 DNA follows: TGTGCCAGCGGGGCGGGACAGGGGTCAAGCGAGCAGTACTTC. Translation gives CASGAGQGSSEQYF.

This clonotype has only a few counts. This may stem from a read error, because a much larger clone lies one nucleotide away. Written as DNA, the CDR3 is TGTGCCGCCAGATACAGGGACACTGAAGCTTTCTTT. Amino acids: CAARYRDTEAFF. This chain links TRBV27 with TRBJ1-1, with a tentative D call TRBD1 (6 bases). Germline-derived CDR1 and CDR2 are MNHEY and SMNVEV (reference sequence). V lost 11 bases, J lost 3 bases, and 13 bases lay in between. The CDR3 spans 12 residues.

This clonotype came up a few times. The rearrangement links TRBV11-2 to TRBJ2-7; 11 bases are a match to TRBD1. Germline values: CDR1 SGHAT, CDR2 FQNNGV. V was pared by 2 bases and J by 6 bases, with 3 bases of the junction left unmatched. The CDR3 covers 14 residues. The DNA of the CDR3 is TGTGCCAGCAGCTTACGGACAGGGGGCTCCGAGCAGTACTTC. Translated: CASSLRTGGSEQYF.

This clonotype was recorded at least ten times. This sequence joins TRBV6-1 and TRBJ2-3, with 7 bases that match TRBD2. V shed 5 bases and J 0 bases; nucleotides not matched to a gene: 5. The germline gives CDR1 MNHNS, CDR2 SASEGT. The CDR3 is 15 amino acids. CDR3 protein: CASSLELASTDTQYF. The CDR3 DNA sequence: TGTGCCAGCAGTCTCGAACTAGCGAGCACAGATACGCAGTATTTT.

The chain has TRBV27 and TRBJ2-3, with D perhaps TRBD1 (7 bases). Germline loops: CDR1 MNHEY, CDR2 SMNVEV (reference sequence). Trimming took off 8 bases at V and 11 bases at J, with 20 bases between the two ends. The CDR3 totals 13 residues. This CDR3 is CASQTYQGGRQYF. CDR3 sequence (DNA): TGTGCCAGCCAGACGTACCAGGGGGGTAGGCAGTATTTT.

The J gene is TRBJ1-5, the V gene TRBV4-1; TRBD1 might be the D (6 bases). The V end was cut by 4 bases, the J end by 7 bases, with 23 bases between. Germline V gene data show CDR1 as MGHRA and CDR2 as YSYEKL. This CDR3 has 17 amino acids. The DNA for the CDR3 is TGCGCCAGCAGCCGATCGGGGGCAGGGGAGGTGGAACAGCCCCAGCATTTT. Protein sequence: CASSRSGAGEVEQPQHF.

This clonotype was seen a few times. The J gene is TRBJ2-5, the V gene TRBV18; 8 bases agree with TRBD1. The CDR3 is made up of 16 amino acids. CDR1 is KGHSH and CDR2 is LQKENI in the germline V gene. Trimming took 0 bases from V and 5 from J; bases not matched to a gene: 8. The CDR3 sequence is CASSPPQRQGPETQYF. The CDR3 nucleotides read TGTGCCAGCTCACCACCGCAGAGACAGGGGCCGGAGACCCAGTACTTC.

This clonotype has ten or more counts. The chain links TRBV29-1 to TRBJ2-3, with D tentatively TRBD1 or TRBD2 (5 bases each). Trimming stripped 4 bases from V and 0 bases from J, with 8 bases between. The CDR3 sequence is 13 residues long. In germline, CDR1 is SQVTM, CDR2 ANQGSEA. CDR3 region: CSVAGPSTDTQYF. CDR3 in DNA: TGCAGCGTTGCGGGGCCAAGCACAGATACGCAGTATTTT.

The V call is TRBV12-3 or TRBV12-4, the J call TRBJ2-7, with TRBD1 matching over 12 bases. V gave up 5 bases and J gave up 3 bases; unmatched junction bases: 8. This CDR3 spans 16 amino acids. This CDR3 is CASSPPRDRGLYEQYF. CDR3 coding DNA: TGTGCCAGCAGTCCCCCGAGGGACAGGGGGCTCTACGAGCAGTACTTC.

On this clonotype itself: A much larger clonotype is one base distant, so this may be a read error. V is TRBV12-3 or TRBV12-4 and J is TRBJ1-5, with 7 bases that match TRBD1. The CDR3 extends over 13 amino acids. The CDR3 reads CDSSWDRDQPQHF. CDR3 nucleotides: TGTGACAGCAGTTGGGACAGAGATCAGCCCCAGCATTTT.

This clonotype was counted at least ten times. The J gene is TRBJ2-7, the V gene TRBV29-1; 8 bases fit TRBD1. Looked up from germline, CDR1 is SQVTM and CDR2 is ANQGSEA. Unmatched junction bases numbered 5, after V lost 5 bases and J lost 2 bases. CDR3 length: 13 amino acids. CDR3: CSVRKDRAYEQYF. DNA of the CDR3: TGCAGCGTTCGTAAGGACAGGGCCTACGAGCAGTACTTC.

This chain joins TRBV20-1 and TRBJ2-7, with 10 bases that match TRBD1. CDR1 is DFQATT and CDR2 is SNEGSKA in the germline V gene (reference sequence). J lost 9 bases, V lost 7 bases, and 9 bases had no gene match. The CDR3 has 12 residues. The CDR3 region is CSGLTGGAGQYF. The CDR3, as DNA: TGCAGTGGTCTGACAGGGGGCGCAGGGCAGTACTTC.

This clonotype has a count of ten or more. The rearrangement joins TRBV10-3 to TRBJ2-5; TRBD2 matches 8 bases. The trim removed 6 bases at V and 0 bases at J, leaving 6 bases unmatched. The CDR3 is 15 amino acids. Per germline, CDR1 ENHRY and CDR2 SYGVKD. The CDR3 sequence is CAISATSENQETQYF. The CDR3, as DNA: TGTGCCATCAGCGCGACTAGCGAAAACCAAGAGACCCAGTACTTC.

Concerning this clonotype: This clone may be a read error of a much larger clone one base away. This chain joins TRBV7-6 and TRBJ2-1; TRBD1 might be the D (6 bases). CDR1 is SGHVS and CDR2 is FNYEAQ in the germline V gene. This CDR3 has 16 amino acids. DNA of the CDR3: TGTGCCAGCAGCTCAGGACAGCACCTAATCTACAATGAGAAGTTCTTC. Residues: CASSSGQHLIYNEKFF.

This clonotype was observed many times. This CDR3 reads CAGKSGNSGNQPQHF. The CDR3 nucleotides read TGTGCCGGAAAGAGCGGGAATTCAGGCAATCAGCCCCAGCATTTT. J is TRBJ1-5 and V is TRBV28; unclear D gene. Germline V CDR1 and CDR2: MDHEN, SYDVKM. The CDR3 consists of 15 residues. The germline V and J ends were trimmed by 11 bases and 2 bases, with 19 bases remaining between them.

On this clonotype itself: A read error may explain this, as a much larger clone is one base away. Here the CDR3 omits its conserved ending phenylalanine or tryptophan, so a read error is the likely source. The chain has TRBV2 and TRBJ2-1; 8 nucleotides align to TRBD2. The CDR3 sequence is 19 residues long. Germline lookup yields CDR1 SNHLY and CDR2 FYNNEI. The V gene end was trimmed by 6 bases and the J gene end by 2 bases; junction bases not matched to a gene: 18. CDR3 in amino acids: CASSLAGLGKRRAYNEQFL. CDR3 DNA: TGTGCCAGCAGCTTAGCGGGACTAGGGAAAAGGAGGGCCTACAATGAGCAGTTCCTC.

This clonotype occurred a few times. The chain combines TRBV7-7 with TRBJ1-5, with D uncertain. Trimming stripped 1 base from V and 5 bases from J, with 15 bases between. CDR1 is SSHAT, CDR2 FNYEAQ, per germline (reference sequence). The CDR3 totals 16 residues. As DNA, the CDR3 is TGTGCCAGCAGCTTAGTCGGGCAGGCAAACGATCAGCCCCAGCATTTT. Amino acid sequence: CASSLVGQANDQPQHF.

This clonotype was seen only a few times. The gene calls are TRBV5-1 and TRBJ2-5, with no clear D. The CDR3 is 13 amino acids. Trimming pared 1 base from V and 5 bases from J, leaving 9 bases between. Germline CDR1 SGHRS, CDR2 YFSETQ. The chain's CDR3 is CASSLTPRETQYF. The CDR3 DNA is TGCGCCAGCAGCTTGACCCCACGCGAGACCCAGTACTTC.

In regard to this clonotype: Possible read error: a much larger clone is one base away. The chain recombines TRBV5-1 with TRBJ2-1; TRBD2 aligns across 9 bases. The CDR3 spans 17 residues. Germline V gives CDR1 SGHRS, CDR2 YFSETQ. The CDR3 coding sequence is TGCGCCAGCAGCTTGGTTCCGGGTCTAGCGGGAACCAATGAGCAGCTCTTC. Its protein product is CASSLVPGLAGTNEQLF. The variable domain in full, with the rest retrieved from reference TRBV5-1 and TRBJ2-1, is KAGVTQTPRYLIKTRGQQVTLSCSPISGHRSVSWYQQTPGQGLQFLFEYFSETQRNKGNFPGRFSGRQFSNSRSEMNVSTLELGDSALYLCASSLVPGLAGTNEQLFGPGTRLTVL.

The chain uses TRBV27 and TRBJ1-1; D not resolved. The CDR3 runs 12 residues. V was shortened by 4 bases and J by 4 bases, with 7 bases between the two germline ends. Germline V gene data show CDR1 as MNHEY and CDR2 as SMNVEV (reference sequence). Here the CDR3 reads CASSSPGTEAFF. DNA for the CDR3: TGTGCCAGCAGTTCCCCGGGCACTGAAGCTTTCTTT.

This clonotype was detected ten times or more. The J gene is TRBJ2-1, the V gene TRBV12-3 or TRBV12-4; tentatively, D is TRBD2 (6 bases). Trimming cost V 3 bases and J 6 bases, with 12 bases left between them. This CDR3 spans 14 amino acids. The DNA of the CDR3 is TGTGCCAGCAGTTTTGGGGACGGGGGCAATGAGCAGTTCTTC. Translating gives CASSFGDGGNEQFF.

The chain has TRBV29-1 and TRBJ2-3; 8 bases map to TRBD2. The junction had 8 bases not matched to a gene; V was cut back by 5 bases and J by 4 bases. Germline CDR1 is SQVTM and CDR2 is ANQGSEA. This CDR3 has 14 residues. Here the CDR3 DNA reads TGCAGCGTTCCGGGAGGGCCGAGAGCAGATACGCAGTATTTT. Its protein product is CSVPGGPRADTQYF.

This clonotype came up many times. The chain combines TRBV27 with TRBJ1-4; TRBD1 matches at 11 bases. After removal of 5 bases from V and 6 bases from J, the junction contained 8 bases not matched to a gene. The CDR3 runs 16 residues. The V gene's germline CDR1 is MNHEY and CDR2 SMNVEV (reference sequence). CDR3 in DNA: TGTGCCAGCAGTCCCTCGGGGACAGGGGGGCATGAAAAACTGTTTTTT. It is translated as CASSPSGTGGHEKLFF. The full variable domain, in which reference TRBV27 and TRBJ1-4 provide the parts outside the CDR3, is EAQVTQNPRYLITVTGKKLTVTCSQNMNHEYMSWYRQDPGLGLRQIYYSMNVEVTDKGDVPEGYKVSRKEKRNFPLILESPSPNQTSLYFCASSPSGTGGHEKLFFGSGTQLSVL.

V usage is TRBV18 and J usage is TRBJ2-6, with D hard to call. The CDR3 loop spans 15 amino acids. The germline V and J ends were trimmed by 6 bases and 1 base, with 10 bases remaining between them. Germline lookup yields CDR1 KGHSH and CDR2 LQKENI. CDR3 bases: TGTGCCAGCTCGGCCATGGGTTCTGGGGCCAACGTCCTGACTTTC. Translated, it gives CASSAMGSGANVLTF.

V gene TRBV6-5 combines with J gene TRBJ2-1, with 9 nucleotides matching TRBD1. The germline CDR1 and CDR2 sequences are MNHEY and SVGAGI. The CDR3 is 14 residues long. Trimming at V came to 6 bases and at J to 8 bases, leaving 8 bases not matched to a gene. CDR3 amino acids: CASREPGQGYEQFF. The CDR3, as DNA: TGTGCCAGCAGGGAGCCGGGACAGGGCTATGAGCAGTTCTTC.

With regard to this clonotype: A much larger clone lies one base from this, so it may be a read error. The chain couples TRBV7-8 to TRBJ2-5; tentative D call: TRBD2 (6 bases). The V end was cut by 5 bases, the J end by 5 bases, with 12 bases between. CDR3 size: 13 residues. Germline values: CDR1 SGHVS, CDR2 FQNEAQ. CDR3 residues: CASSPWEEETQYF. Here the CDR3 DNA reads TGTGCCAGCAGCCCTTGGGAGGAGGAGACCCAGTACTTC.

This clonotype was recorded many times. The chain uses TRBV7-9 and TRBJ1-6; D unresolved. CDR1 and CDR2 (germline): SEHNR, FQNEAQ (reference sequence). Between the trimmed V and J ends, which lost 5 bases and 10 bases, there was a span of 15 bases. The CDR3 spans 14 residues. The CDR3 here is CASSPPTPTSPLHF. CDR3 bases: TGTGCCAGCAGCCCCCCGACTCCGACGTCACCCCTCCACTTT. Complete variable domain (other parts from reference TRBV7-9 and TRBJ1-6): DTGVSQNPRHKITKRGQNVTFRCDPISEHNRLYWYRQTLGQGPEFLTYFQNEAQLEKSRLLSDRFSAERPKGSFSTLEIQRTEQGDSAMYLCASSPPTPTSPLHFGNGTRLTVT.

V and J are TRBV6-6 and TRBJ2-1; D is perhaps TRBD1 or TRBD2 (6 bases each). The germline CDR1 and CDR2 sequences are MNHNY and SVGAGI (reference sequence). The V and J ends lost 8 bases and 4 bases respectively, with 18 bases between them. The CDR3 consists of 15 residues. CDR3 DNA: TGTGCCAGCGGAGGAAGAGGGGGAGGTTACAATGAGCAGTTCTTC. Translation gives CASGGRGGGYNEQFF.